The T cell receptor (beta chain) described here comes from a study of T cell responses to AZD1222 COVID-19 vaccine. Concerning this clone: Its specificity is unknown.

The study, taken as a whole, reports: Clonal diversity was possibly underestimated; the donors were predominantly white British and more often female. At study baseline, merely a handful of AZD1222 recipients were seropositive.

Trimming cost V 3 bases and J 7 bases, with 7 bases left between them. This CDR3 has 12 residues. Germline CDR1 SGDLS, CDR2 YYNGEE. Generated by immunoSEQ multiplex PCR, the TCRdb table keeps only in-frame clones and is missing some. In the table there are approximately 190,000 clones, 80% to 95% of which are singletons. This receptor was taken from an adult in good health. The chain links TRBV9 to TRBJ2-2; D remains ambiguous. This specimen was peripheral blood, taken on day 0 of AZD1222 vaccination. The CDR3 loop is CASSEGVGELFF. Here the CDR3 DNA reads TGTGCCAGCAGCGAGGGTGTCGGGGAGCTGTTTTTT.